One sample yielded the 5 T cell receptor beta chains listed below, sequenced in a study of long-term antiretroviral therapy in people with HIV. The assay used was immunoSEQ (version v3.0), run at survey level. Data came from immunoSEQ multiplex PCR; TCRdb stores just in-frame clones and leaves some out. The sample comprises 25,000 to 35,000 clones, roughly 92% of which are singletons, and under 13% rests with the top ten. Specimen: unsorted PBMCs, collected 6.2 years after starting antiretroviral therapy. These receptors were taken from a man between 35 and 55 years old with HIV.

The chain joins TRBV6-4 to TRBJ2-6; possibly TRBD1 for D (5 bases). The germline V gene encodes CDR1 MRHNA and CDR2 SNTAGT. Trimming pared 6 bases from V and 0 bases from J, leaving 18 bases between. CDR3 length: 18 amino acids. The CDR3 spells CASRPQGISGSGANVLTF. As DNA, the CDR3 is TGTGCCAGCAGACCCCAGGGTATTAGTGGCTCTGGGGCCAACGTCCTGACTTTC.

The J gene is TRBJ2-1, the V gene TRBV6-5; D possibly corresponds to TRBD1 (6 bases). The CDR3 loop spans 15 amino acids. CDR1 and CDR2 from the germline V gene are MNHEY and SVGAGI. The V and J ends lost 4 bases and 9 bases respectively, with 19 bases between them. CDR3 loop: CASSSVPTGTIEQFF. CDR3 in DNA: TGTGCCAGCAGTTCTGTACCGACAGGCACAATTGAGCAGTTCTTC.

This clone has just one count. The gene calls are TRBV9 and TRBJ2-5; D is perhaps TRBD2 (6 bases). Germline CDR1 and CDR2: SGDLS and YYNGEE. The CDR3 runs to 13 residues. The DNA of the CDR3 is TGTGCTCCACCCATCTTAGCGGAAGAGACCCAGTACTTC. This translates into CAPPILAEETQYF.

This clone was detected once. The chain carries TRBV27 and TRBJ2-1, with D uncertain. Germline assignment: CDR1 MNHEY and CDR2 SMNVEV (reference sequence). The CDR3 is 12 amino acids. Trimming took 5 bases from V and 7 from J, leaving 9 bases between them. The chain's CDR3 is CASSRKGNEQFF. DNA for the CDR3: TGTGCCAGCAGTCGCAAAGGGAATGAGCAGTTCTTC.

The chain has TRBV6-5 and TRBJ2-1, with D hard to call. The CDR3 totals 14 residues. Germline V gives CDR1 MNHEY, CDR2 SVGAGI. The V gene lost 3 bases and the J gene lost 2 bases, with 8 bases spanning the gap. CDR3 sequence (DNA): TGTGCCAGCAGTTATTTGAGTGCCTACAATGAGCAGTTCTTC. Encoded protein: CASSYLSAYNEQFF.